The 2 T cell receptor beta chains reported below all come from one sample, sequenced in a study of shared clonotypes between healthy human individuals. Assay used: immunoSEQ multiplex PCR; TCRdb lists only in-frame clones, some missing. The table lists about 1.5 million clones, roughly 98% of them singletons. What was sequenced was naive CD4+ T cells sorted from blood. Regarding subset: CD45RA+ positively selected. The receptor set was obtained from a man aged 30 to 45 in good health.

As regards this clone: Other nucleotide sequences from this sample produce the same CDR3. V is TRBV5-1 and J is TRBJ2-3; a weak D match, TRBD2 (5 bases). CDR3 length: 15 residues. Trimming took 0 bases from V and 0 from J, leaving 8 bases between them. Germline CDR1 reads SGHRS; CDR2 reads YFSETQ. The CDR3 region is CASSLDSVSTDTQYF. The CDR3 DNA sequence: TGCGCCAGCAGCTTGGATAGCGTGAGCACAGATACGCAGTATTTT.

The chain has TRBV9 and TRBJ1-2; the match to TRBD1 covers 9 bases. There are 14 residues in the CDR3. Germline values: CDR1 SGDLS, CDR2 YYNGEE. After removal of 4 bases from V and 3 bases from J, the junction contained 4 bases not matched to a gene. The CDR3 loop is CASSPRTGDYGYTF. CDR3 DNA: TGTGCCAGCAGCCCCCGGACAGGGGACTATGGCTACACCTTC. Drawing the rest from reference TRBV9 and TRBJ1-2, the complete variable domain is DSGVTQTPKHLITATGQRVTLRCSPRSGDLSVYWYQQSLDQGLQFLIQYYNGEERAKGNILERFSAQQFPDLHSELNLSSLELGDSALYFCASSPRTGDYGYTFGSGTRLTVV.